This passage covers 22 T cell receptor beta chains from one sample sequenced in a study of cytomegalovirus exposure and HLA in healthy donors. PCR employed 60 Vbeta and 13 Jbeta primers. TCRdb keeps only in-frame clones here, not all; method: immunoSEQ multiplex PCR. The sample consists of 98,000 or so clones, roughly 85% of them appearing once. The sample taken for sequencing was PBMCs. These receptor sequences come from a man aged 60 to 75 in good health and CMV-seropositive.

The chain has TRBV19 and TRBJ1-5; tentatively, D is TRBD1 (6 bases). Germline lookup yields CDR1 LNHDA and CDR2 SQIVND (reference sequence). Trimming shortened V by 6 bases and J by 4 bases, and 16 bases separated the two germline ends. This CDR3 has 15 amino acids. The CDR3 DNA is TGTGCCAGTAGACAGGGTTTATGGGGTAATCAGCCCCAGCATTTT. It translates to CASRQGLWGNQPQHF.

The chain has TRBV19 and TRBJ2-6, with D hard to call. The CDR3 length is 14 residues. Trimming left V 3 bases short and J 2 bases short, with 5 bases between. Germline CDR1 and CDR2: LNHDA and SQIVND (reference sequence). In nucleotides, the CDR3 is TGTGCCAGTAGTATTGAGGCTGGGGCCAACGTCCTGACTTTC. Amino acids: CASSIEAGANVLTF.

This clone was found once. The chain is built from TRBV27 and TRBJ2-3; a possible D gene is TRBD2 (5 bases). CDR1 and CDR2 (germline): MNHEY, SMNVEV (reference sequence). The ends were cut back, 6 bases at V and 1 base at J, with 11 bases in the middle. The length of the CDR3 is 14 residues. As DNA, the CDR3 is TGTGCCAGCAGAGGAGGTAGGCGCACAGATACGCAGTATTTT. Amino acid sequence: CASRGGRRTDTQYF.

The chain is built from TRBV6-1 and TRBJ2-3, with a tentative D call TRBD1 (6 bases). Per germline, CDR1 MNHNS and CDR2 SASEGT. The CDR3 totals 15 residues. The ends were cut back, 6 bases at V and 0 bases at J, with 13 bases in the middle. The CDR3 reads CASRGDRTSTDTQYF. Written as DNA, the CDR3 is TGTGCCAGCAGGGGCGACAGGACGAGCACAGATACGCAGTATTTT.

The genes are TRBV9 and TRBJ2-1; tentatively, D is TRBD2 (6 bases). The CDR3 consists of 15 residues. The germline V gene has CDR1 SGDLS and CDR2 YYNGEE. The germline V and J ends were trimmed by 4 bases and 2 bases, with 13 bases remaining between them. For the CDR3, the DNA is TGTGCCAGCAGCTCGGAGGGCGGGACCTACAATGAGCAGTTCTTC. This codes for CASSSEGGTYNEQFF.

This chain joins TRBV6-6 and TRBJ1-1; 9 bases are shared with TRBD1. The V gene's germline CDR1 is MNHNY and CDR2 SVGAGI (reference sequence). Trimming cost V 6 bases and J 3 bases; bases outside gene matches: 5. The length of the CDR3 is 14 residues. This CDR3 reads CASSHRGHDTEAFF. Here the CDR3 DNA reads TGTGCCAGCAGCCACAGGGGGCATGACACTGAAGCTTTCTTT.

The chain recombines TRBV27 with TRBJ2-7; 10 nucleotides align to TRBD1. Losses at the gene ends were 5 bases for V and 2 bases for J; bases not matched to a gene: 9. This CDR3 is 16 amino acids long. Germline CDR1 reads MNHEY; CDR2 reads SMNVEV (reference sequence). The CDR3 DNA reads as TGTGCCAGCAGTCGCACAGGGACAGGGGATACCTACGAGCAGTACTTC. It is translated as CASSRTGTGDTYEQYF.

V usage is TRBV7-2 and J usage is TRBJ1-2; weak D call: TRBD1 (5 bases). Per germline, CDR1 SGHTA and CDR2 FQGNSA. The CDR3 has 16 amino acids. V dropped 3 bases and J dropped 4 bases, with 18 bases sitting between them. The CDR3 DNA follows: TGTGCCAGCAGCTTCCGCCCAAGGACAAAAAGCTATGGCTACACCTTC. This translates into CASSFRPRTKSYGYTF.

V gene TRBV7-8 combines with J gene TRBJ1-2, with TRBD1 matching 8 bases. Germline loops: CDR1 SGHVS, CDR2 FQNEAQ. The CDR3 runs to 13 residues. After removal of 5 bases from V and 6 bases from J, the junction contained 5 bases not matched to a gene. This CDR3 is CASSPDRVDGYTF. The CDR3 DNA reads as TGTGCCAGCAGCCCGGACAGGGTTGATGGCTACACCTTC.

The chain uses TRBV28 and TRBJ1-6; 9 bases are shared with TRBD1. This CDR3 region has 14 residues. CDR1 MDHEN and CDR2 SYDVKM come from the germline V gene. The junction had 4 bases not matched to a gene; V was cut back by 5 bases and J by 8 bases. For the CDR3, the DNA is TGTGCCAGCAGTCCCGGACAGGGGTATTCACCCCTCCACTTT. It translates to CASSPGQGYSPLHF.

This clone occurred a few times. This chain joins TRBV4-3 and TRBJ1-5, with 7 nucleotides matching TRBD1. Germline V gene data show CDR1 as LGHNA and CDR2 as YSLEER. This CDR3 region has 14 residues. Germline trimming cut 4 bases from V and 2 bases from J; bases unmatched to any gene: 2. The DNA for the CDR3 is TGCGCCAGCAGCCTCGACAGGGGCAATCAGCCCCAGCATTTT. Its protein is CASSLDRGNQPQHF.

The chain couples TRBV6-6 to TRBJ2-7; maybe TRBD1 (5 bases). From germline, CDR1 is MNHNY and CDR2 SVGAGI (reference sequence). The CDR3 consists of 15 residues. With 5 bases removed from V and 0 bases from J, the gap between germline ends came to 14 bases. CDR3 nucleotide sequence: TGTGCCAGCAGTCCATTAGACAGTCTCTCCTACGAGCAGTACTTC. This encodes CASSPLDSLSYEQYF.

The J gene is TRBJ2-6, the V gene TRBV10-3; D is uncertain. Trimming removed 8 bases at V and 0 bases at J, with 8 bases between. This CDR3 region has 14 residues. Germline CDR1 and CDR2: ENHRY and SYGVKD. As DNA, the CDR3 is TGTGCCATCTTCCCGGGCTCTGGGGCCAACGTCCTGACTTTC. Amino acids: CAIFPGSGANVLTF.

The V gene is TRBV6-1, the J gene TRBJ1-2, with D perhaps matching TRBD1 (5 bases). The CDR3 is 15 residues long. Germline-derived CDR1 and CDR2 are MNHNS and SASEGT. V was clipped by 1 base and J by 4 bases, with 13 bases between them. CDR3 in DNA: TGTGCCAGCAGTGAAGGTAGTAAGGGGCTCTATGGCTACACCTTC. It encodes CASSEGSKGLYGYTF.

The chain recombines TRBV29-1 with TRBJ2-5; no firm D call. The CDR3 has 12 amino acids. V dropped 6 bases and J dropped 0 bases, with 8 bases sitting between them. Per germline, CDR1 SQVTM and CDR2 ANQGSEA. The CDR3 nucleotides read TGCAGCGTACTTGCTCACCAAGAGACCCAGTACTTC. It yields the protein CSVLAHQETQYF.

The chain uses TRBV25-1 and TRBJ1-1, with D hard to call. The CDR3 totals 15 residues. Germline loops: CDR1 MGHDK, CDR2 SYGVNS. Trimming cost V 3 bases and J 5 bases, with 16 bases left between them. CDR3 loop: CASSDRSAVRTEAFF. CDR3 in DNA: TGTGCCAGCAGTGATCGTTCAGCAGTGAGGACTGAAGCTTTCTTT.

V and J are TRBV27 and TRBJ2-5, with 8 bases aligning to TRBD1. With 6 bases clipped from V and 2 bases from J, the junction kept 5 bases outside the gene matches. CDR1 is MNHEY, CDR2 SMNVEV, per germline (reference sequence). This CDR3 contains 14 residues. This chain's CDR3 is CASRVTGGQETQYF. CDR3 coding DNA: TGTGCCAGCAGGGTCACAGGGGGTCAAGAGACCCAGTACTTC.

The J gene is TRBJ2-2, the V gene TRBV5-1, with no clear D. Trimming shortened V by 0 bases and J by 8 bases, and 8 bases separated the two germline ends. The germline V gene encodes CDR1 SGHRS and CDR2 YFSETQ. The length of the CDR3 is 13 residues. The CDR3, as DNA: TGCGCCAGCAGCTTGGCACTCTCTGGGGAGCTGTTTTTT. Translated, it gives CASSLALSGELFF.

This clone was seen a single time. This chain connects TRBV28 to TRBJ2-3; D might be TRBD2 (5 bases). Trimming took off 2 bases at V and 3 bases at J, with 9 bases between the two ends. The CDR3 covers 14 residues. CDR1 and CDR2 from the germline V gene are MDHEN and SYDVKM. For the CDR3, the DNA is TGTGCCAGCAGTTTAAACCGAGGGACAGATACGCAGTATTTT. Amino acids: CASSLNRGTDTQYF.

The CDR3 region has the DNA TGTGCCAGCAGCCGCAGGGGACAGGGCGAGACCCAGTACTTC. This encodes CASSRRGQGETQYF. This sequence joins TRBV7-2 and TRBJ2-5; 9 bases align to TRBD1. The CDR3 contains 14 residues. Germline values: CDR1 SGHTA, CDR2 FQGNSA. J lost 5 bases, V lost 5 bases, and 6 bases had no gene match.

The gene calls are TRBV6-5 and TRBJ2-5; TRBD1 agrees at 7 bases. This CDR3 is 15 amino acids long. The trim removed 0 bases at V and 2 bases at J, leaving 3 bases unmatched. The V gene's germline CDR1 is MNHEY and CDR2 SVGAGI. CDR3 in amino acids: CASSYSPGQQETQYF. The CDR3 region has the DNA TGTGCCAGCAGTTACTCCCCGGGACAGCAAGAGACCCAGTACTTC.

The J gene is TRBJ1-5, the V gene TRBV7-2; tentative D call: TRBD1 (5 bases). V was shortened by 2 bases and J by 5 bases, with 10 bases between the two germline ends. Germline assignment: CDR1 SGHTA and CDR2 FQGNSA. The CDR3 length is 14 residues. The chain's CDR3 is CASSLQGRDQPQHF. CDR3 nucleotide sequence: TGTGCCAGCAGCTTACAGGGTCGGGATCAGCCCCAGCATTTT.